One sample yielded the 8 T cell receptor beta chains listed below, sequenced in a study of cytomegalovirus exposure and HLA in healthy donors. The PCR used 60 Vbeta and 13 Jbeta primers. Clones were sequenced by immunoSEQ multiplex PCR, and TCRdb holds only the in-frame ones, with some missing. The sample lists about 190,000 clones; 80% to 90% were seen once. Sequencing used PBMCs. The source is a man aged 40-50 years in good health and CMV-seropositive.

This clone was seen only a few times. The rearrangement joins TRBV6-5 to TRBJ2-1; 7 nucleotides agree with TRBD2. The CDR3 loop spans 14 amino acids. Germline V lookup: CDR1 MNHEY, CDR2 SVGAGI. V dropped 4 bases and J dropped 9; count of bases not matched to a gene: 9. CDR3 protein: CASSSRRGVVEQFF. The CDR3 nucleotides read TGTGCCAGCAGTTCCCGACGGGGGGTGGTTGAGCAGTTCTTC.

The chain is built from TRBV19 and TRBJ1-4; D gene uncertain. V was shortened by 3 bases and J by 2 bases, with 10 bases between the two germline ends. CDR1 and CDR2 from the germline V gene are LNHDA and SQIVND (reference sequence). This CDR3 contains 15 residues. CDR3 residues: CASSIFIATNEKLFF. CDR3 DNA: TGTGCCAGTAGTATCTTTATAGCTACTAATGAAAAACTGTTTTTT.

V gene TRBV11-2 combines with J gene TRBJ1-1; 8 bases map to TRBD1. Germline V CDR1 and CDR2: SGHAT, FQNNGV. The CDR3 is 19 amino acids. The V gene end was trimmed by 2 bases and the J gene end by 1 base; junction bases not matched to a gene: 15. The CDR3 protein is CASSLRGWQGARGNTEAFF. The CDR3 DNA follows: TGTGCCAGCAGCTTAAGGGGGTGGCAGGGGGCTCGCGGGAACACTGAAGCTTTCTTT.

This clone occurred a few times. This rearrangement joins TRBV27 to TRBJ2-1; possible D gene TRBD2, 6 bases. This CDR3 has 16 residues. Between the trimmed V and J ends, which lost 0 bases and 2 bases, there was a span of 11 bases. The germline V gene has CDR1 MNHEY and CDR2 SMNVEV (reference sequence). CDR3: CASSLSRGGPYNEQFF. CDR3 bases: TGTGCCAGCAGTTTATCTCGGGGAGGACCCTACAATGAGCAGTTCTTC.

The chain couples TRBV28 to TRBJ1-2; a weak D match, TRBD1 (6 bases). Germline V CDR1 and CDR2: MDHEN, SYDVKM. V lost 3 bases, J lost 0 bases, and 14 bases lay in between. The CDR3 spans 16 residues. As DNA, the CDR3 is TGTGCCAGCAGTTTGGGGTGGAAGGGGGCTAACTATGGCTACACCTTC. Amino acids: CASSLGWKGANYGYTF.

The chain combines TRBV30 with TRBJ2-7; TRBD1 is a possible D gene (5 bases). Germline V gene data show CDR1 as GTSNPN and CDR2 as SVGIG (reference sequence). CDR3 length: 12 residues. The V and J ends lost 2 bases and 5 bases respectively, with 10 bases between them. The CDR3 DNA reads TGTGCCTGGAGTACAGGTTGGAACGAGCAGTACTTC. Amino acid sequence: CAWSTGWNEQYF.

This chain uses TRBV7-2 with TRBJ2-7; D gene ambiguous. Trimming removed 4 bases from V and 3 bases from J, with 7 bases in between. The CDR3 extends over 12 amino acids. Germline V lookup: CDR1 SGHTA, CDR2 FQGNSA. The CDR3 coding sequence is TGTGCCAGCAGCTCGAACATCTACGAGCAGTACTTC. Amino acids: CASSSNIYEQYF.

This clone was picked up a small number of times. The genes are TRBV5-1 and TRBJ2-7; 7 bases agree with TRBD1. Germline V gives CDR1 SGHRS, CDR2 YFSETQ. V lost 0 bases, J lost 2 bases, and 2 bases stayed unmatched. The CDR3 spans 14 residues. In DNA form, the CDR3 reads TGCGCCAGCAGCTTGGTGACAGGGCCCTACGAGCAGTACTTC. It encodes CASSLVTGPYEQYF.